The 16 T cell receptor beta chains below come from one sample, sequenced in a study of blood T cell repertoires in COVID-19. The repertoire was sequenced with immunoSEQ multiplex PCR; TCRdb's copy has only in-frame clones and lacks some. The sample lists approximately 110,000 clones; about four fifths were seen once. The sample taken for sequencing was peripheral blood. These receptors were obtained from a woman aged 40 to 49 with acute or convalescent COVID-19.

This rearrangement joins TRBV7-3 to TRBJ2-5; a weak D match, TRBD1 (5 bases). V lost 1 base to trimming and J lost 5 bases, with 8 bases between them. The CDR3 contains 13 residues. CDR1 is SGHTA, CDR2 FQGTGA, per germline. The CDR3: CASSLNRMETQYF. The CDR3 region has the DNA TGTGCCAGCAGCTTAAACAGGATGGAGACCCAGTACTTC.

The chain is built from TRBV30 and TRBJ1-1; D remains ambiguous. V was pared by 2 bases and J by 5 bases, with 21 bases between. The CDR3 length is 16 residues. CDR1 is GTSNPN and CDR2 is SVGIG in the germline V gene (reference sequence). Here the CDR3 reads CAWSPLPTPSRTEAFF. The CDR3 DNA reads TGTGCCTGGAGTCCCCTCCCCACTCCAAGTCGGACTGAAGCTTTCTTT.

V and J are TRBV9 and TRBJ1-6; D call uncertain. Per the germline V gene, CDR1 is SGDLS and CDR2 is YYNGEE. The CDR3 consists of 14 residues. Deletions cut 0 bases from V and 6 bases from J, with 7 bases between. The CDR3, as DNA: TGTGCCAGCAGCGTAGTACCCAGTAATTCACCCCTCCACTTT. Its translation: CASSVVPSNSPLHF.

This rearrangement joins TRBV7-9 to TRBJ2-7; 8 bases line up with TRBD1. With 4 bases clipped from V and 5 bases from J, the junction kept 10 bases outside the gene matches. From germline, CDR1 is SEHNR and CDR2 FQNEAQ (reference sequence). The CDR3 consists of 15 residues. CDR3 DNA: TGTGCCAGCAGCTGGACGCAGGGGGCGCGGGACGAGCAGTACTTC. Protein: CASSWTQGARDEQYF.

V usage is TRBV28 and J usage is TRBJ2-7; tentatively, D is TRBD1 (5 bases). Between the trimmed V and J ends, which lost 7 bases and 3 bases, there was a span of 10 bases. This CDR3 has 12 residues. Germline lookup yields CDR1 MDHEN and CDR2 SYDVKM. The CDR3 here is CASTTAHYEQYF. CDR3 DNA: TGTGCCAGCACGACAGCGCACTACGAGCAGTACTTC.

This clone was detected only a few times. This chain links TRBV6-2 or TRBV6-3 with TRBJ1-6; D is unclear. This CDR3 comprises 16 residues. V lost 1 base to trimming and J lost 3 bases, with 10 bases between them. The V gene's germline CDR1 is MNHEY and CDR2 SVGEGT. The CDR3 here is CASSYFSGIYNSPLHF. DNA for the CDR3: TGTGCCAGCAGTTACTTCTCGGGGATCTATAATTCACCCCTCCACTTT.

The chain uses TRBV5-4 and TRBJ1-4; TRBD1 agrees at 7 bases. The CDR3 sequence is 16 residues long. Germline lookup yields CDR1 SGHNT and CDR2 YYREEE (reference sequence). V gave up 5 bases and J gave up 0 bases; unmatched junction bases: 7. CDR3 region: CASSSGQDATNEKLFF. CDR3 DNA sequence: TGTGCCAGCAGTTCTGGACAGGACGCAACTAATGAAAAACTGTTTTTT.

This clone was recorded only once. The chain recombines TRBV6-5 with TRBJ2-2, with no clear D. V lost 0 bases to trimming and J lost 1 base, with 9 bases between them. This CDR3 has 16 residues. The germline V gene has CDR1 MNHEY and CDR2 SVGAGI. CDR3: CASSYSASWNTGELFF. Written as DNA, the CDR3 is TGTGCCAGCAGTTACTCGGCTTCCTGGAACACCGGGGAGCTGTTTTTT.

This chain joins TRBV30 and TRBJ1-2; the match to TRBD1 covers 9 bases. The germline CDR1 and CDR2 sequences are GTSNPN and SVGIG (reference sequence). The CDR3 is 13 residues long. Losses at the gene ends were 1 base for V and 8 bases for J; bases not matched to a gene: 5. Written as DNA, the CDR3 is TGTGCCTGGAGTGGCCTAGGGACAGGGGGCTACACCTTC. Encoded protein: CAWSGLGTGGYTF. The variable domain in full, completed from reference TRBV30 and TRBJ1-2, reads SQTIHQWPATLVQPVGSPLSLECTVEGTSNPNLYWYRQAAGRGLQLLFYSVGIGQISSEVPQNLSASRPQDRQFILSSKKLLLSDSGFYLCAWSGLGTGGYTFGSGTRLTVV.

The CDR3 region has the DNA TGTGCCAGCAGCTTGGTACTAGCGGGGGATACTGAGCAGTTCTTC. Protein product: CASSLVLAGDTEQFF. The chain couples TRBV5-5 to TRBJ2-1; 11 bases are a match to TRBD2. Losses at the gene ends were 0 bases for V and 9 bases for J; bases not matched to a gene: 5. Germline-derived CDR1 and CDR2 are SGHKS and YYEKEE (reference sequence). This CDR3 has 15 amino acids.

The CDR3 sequence is CASSQLADEQYF. CDR3 in DNA: TGTGCCAGCAGCCAGTTGGCCGACGAGCAGTACTTC. The chain combines TRBV3-1 (or the pseudogene TRBV3-2) with TRBJ2-7; D is unresolved. V lost 3 bases to trimming and J lost 5 bases, with 8 bases between them. The CDR3 has 12 residues. The germline V gene has CDR1 LGHDT and CDR2 YNNKEL (reference sequence).

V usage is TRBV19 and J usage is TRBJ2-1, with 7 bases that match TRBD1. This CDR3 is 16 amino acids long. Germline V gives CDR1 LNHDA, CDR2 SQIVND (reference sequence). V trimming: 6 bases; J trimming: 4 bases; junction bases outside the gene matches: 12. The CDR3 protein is CASSLYRGERYNEQFF. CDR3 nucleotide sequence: TGTGCCAGTAGCCTTTACAGGGGCGAAAGGTACAATGAGCAGTTCTTC.

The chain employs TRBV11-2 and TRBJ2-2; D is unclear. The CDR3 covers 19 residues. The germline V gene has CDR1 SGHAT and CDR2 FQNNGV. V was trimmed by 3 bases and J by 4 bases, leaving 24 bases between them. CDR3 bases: TGTGCCAGCAGCTTTACATTTTCGTTCGTTAGCTCGGGCACCGGGGAGCTGTTTTTT. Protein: CASSFTFSFVSSGTGELFF.

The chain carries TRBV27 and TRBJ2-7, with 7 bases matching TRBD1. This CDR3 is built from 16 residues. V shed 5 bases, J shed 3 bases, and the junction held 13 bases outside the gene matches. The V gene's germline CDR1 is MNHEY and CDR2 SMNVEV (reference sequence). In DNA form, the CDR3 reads TGTGCCAGCAGTAATTACCCCGGGACAGCATTCTACGAGCAGTACTTC. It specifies CASSNYPGTAFYEQYF.

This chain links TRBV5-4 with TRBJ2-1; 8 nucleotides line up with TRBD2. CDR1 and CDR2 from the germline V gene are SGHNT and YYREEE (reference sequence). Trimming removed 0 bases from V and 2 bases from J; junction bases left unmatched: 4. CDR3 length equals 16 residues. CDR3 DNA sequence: TGTGCCAGCAGCTTGGTCCCGGGGGGGACCTACAATGAGCAGTTCTTC. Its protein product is CASSLVPGGTYNEQFF.

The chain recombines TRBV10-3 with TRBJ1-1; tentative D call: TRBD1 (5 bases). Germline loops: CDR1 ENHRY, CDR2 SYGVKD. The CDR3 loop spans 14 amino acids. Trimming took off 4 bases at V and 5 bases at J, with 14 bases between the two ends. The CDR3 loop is CAISVGQGETEAFF. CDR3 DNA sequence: TGTGCCATCAGTGTCGGCCAGGGTGAGACTGAAGCTTTCTTT.